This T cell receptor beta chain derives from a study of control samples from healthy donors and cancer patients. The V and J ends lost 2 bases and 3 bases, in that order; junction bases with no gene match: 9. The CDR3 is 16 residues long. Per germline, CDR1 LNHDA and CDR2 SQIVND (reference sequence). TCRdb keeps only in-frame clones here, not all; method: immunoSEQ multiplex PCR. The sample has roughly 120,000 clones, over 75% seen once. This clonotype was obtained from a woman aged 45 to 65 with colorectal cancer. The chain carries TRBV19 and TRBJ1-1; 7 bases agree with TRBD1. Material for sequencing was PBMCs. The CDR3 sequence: CASSIRQGVGHTEAFF. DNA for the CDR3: TGTGCCAGTAGTATACGACAGGGCGTAGGGCACACTGAAGCTTTCTTT.